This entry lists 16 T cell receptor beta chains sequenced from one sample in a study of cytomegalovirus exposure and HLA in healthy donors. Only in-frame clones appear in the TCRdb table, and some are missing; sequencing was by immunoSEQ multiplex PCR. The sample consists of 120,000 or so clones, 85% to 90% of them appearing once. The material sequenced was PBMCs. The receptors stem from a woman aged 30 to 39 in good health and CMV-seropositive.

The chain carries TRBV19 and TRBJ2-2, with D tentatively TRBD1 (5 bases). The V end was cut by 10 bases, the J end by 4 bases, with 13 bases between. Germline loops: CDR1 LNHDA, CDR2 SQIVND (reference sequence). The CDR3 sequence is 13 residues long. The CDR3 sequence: CATHQGPTGELFF. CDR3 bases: TGTGCCACTCATCAGGGTCCCACCGGGGAGCTGTTTTTT.

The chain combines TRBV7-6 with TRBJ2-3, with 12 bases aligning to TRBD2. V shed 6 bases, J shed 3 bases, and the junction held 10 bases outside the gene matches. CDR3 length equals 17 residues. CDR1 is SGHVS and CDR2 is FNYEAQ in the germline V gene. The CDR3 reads CASSRALAGGTTDTQYF. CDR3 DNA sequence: TGTGCCAGCAGTCGAGCACTAGCGGGAGGTACGACAGATACGCAGTATTTT.

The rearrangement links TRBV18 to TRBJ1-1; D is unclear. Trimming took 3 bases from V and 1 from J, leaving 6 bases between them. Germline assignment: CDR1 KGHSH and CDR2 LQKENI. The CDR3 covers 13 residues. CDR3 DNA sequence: TGTGCCAGCTCACCTAACACGAACACTGAAGCTTTCTTT. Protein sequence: CASSPNTNTEAFF.

The CDR3 nucleotides are TGTGCCAGCAGCTTTAGCGGGGGGGCCAGGGATACGCAGTATTTT. Translating gives CASSFSGGARDTQYF. This sequence joins TRBV7-6 and TRBJ2-3, with TRBD2 identical over 11 bases. CDR1 and CDR2 from the germline V gene are SGHVS and FNYEAQ. V dropped 3 bases and J dropped 6; count of bases not matched to a gene: 5. The CDR3 is 15 residues long.

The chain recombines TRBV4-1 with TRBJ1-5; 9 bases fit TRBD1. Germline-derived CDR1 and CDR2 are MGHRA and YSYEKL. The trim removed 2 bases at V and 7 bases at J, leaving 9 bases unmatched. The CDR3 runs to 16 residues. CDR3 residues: CASSQNTGTGRQPQHF. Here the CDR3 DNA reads TGCGCCAGCAGCCAAAACACCGGGACAGGGCGACAGCCCCAGCATTTT.

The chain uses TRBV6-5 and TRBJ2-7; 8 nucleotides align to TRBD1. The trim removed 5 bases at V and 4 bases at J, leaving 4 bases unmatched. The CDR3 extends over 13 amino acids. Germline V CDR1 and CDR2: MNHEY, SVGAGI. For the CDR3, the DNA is TGTGCCAGCAGTCGACAGGGGATTTACGAGCAGTACTTC. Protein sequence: CASSRQGIYEQYF.

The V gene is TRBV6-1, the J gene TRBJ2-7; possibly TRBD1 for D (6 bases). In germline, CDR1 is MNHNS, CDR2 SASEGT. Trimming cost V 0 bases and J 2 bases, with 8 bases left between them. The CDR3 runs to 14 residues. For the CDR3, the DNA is TGTGCCAGCAGTGAAGCACAGGGAACCTACGAGCAGTACTTC. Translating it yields CASSEAQGTYEQYF.

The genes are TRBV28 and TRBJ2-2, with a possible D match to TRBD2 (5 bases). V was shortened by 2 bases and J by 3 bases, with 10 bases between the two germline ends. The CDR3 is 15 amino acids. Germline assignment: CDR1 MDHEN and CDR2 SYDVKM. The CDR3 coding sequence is TGTGCCAGCAGTTTAGGAGGAGGCGACACCGGGGAGCTGTTTTTT. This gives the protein CASSLGGGDTGELFF.

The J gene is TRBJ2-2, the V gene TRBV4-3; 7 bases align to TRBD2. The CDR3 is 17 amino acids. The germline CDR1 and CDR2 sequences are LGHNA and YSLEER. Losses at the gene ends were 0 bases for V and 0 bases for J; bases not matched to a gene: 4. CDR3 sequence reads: CASSQDTSAANTGELFF. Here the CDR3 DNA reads TGCGCCAGCAGCCAAGATACTAGCGCCGCGAACACCGGGGAGCTGTTTTTT.

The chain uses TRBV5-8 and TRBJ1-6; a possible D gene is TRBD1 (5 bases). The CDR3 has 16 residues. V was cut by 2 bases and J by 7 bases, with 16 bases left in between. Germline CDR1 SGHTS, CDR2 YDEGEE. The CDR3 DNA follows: TGTGCCAGCAGCTTTGCAGGGAACCTTCCAAATTCACCCCTCCACTTT. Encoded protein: CASSFAGNLPNSPLHF.

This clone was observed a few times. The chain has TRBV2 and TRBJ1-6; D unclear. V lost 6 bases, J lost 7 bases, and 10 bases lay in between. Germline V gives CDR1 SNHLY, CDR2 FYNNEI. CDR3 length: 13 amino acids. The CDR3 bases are TGTGCCAGCAGGACTGCCGAAAATTCACCCCTCCACTTT. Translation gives CASRTAENSPLHF.

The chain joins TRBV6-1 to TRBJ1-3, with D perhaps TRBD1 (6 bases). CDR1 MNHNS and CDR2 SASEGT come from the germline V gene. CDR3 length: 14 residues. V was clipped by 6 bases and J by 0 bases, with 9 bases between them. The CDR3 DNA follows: TGTGCCAGCAGCAGGGGCCTCTCTGGAAACACCATATATTTT. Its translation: CASSRGLSGNTIYF.

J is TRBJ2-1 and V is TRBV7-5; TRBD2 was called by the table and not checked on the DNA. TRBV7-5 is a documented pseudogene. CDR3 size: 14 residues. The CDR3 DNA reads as TGTGTCAGAAGCTTAGGCGGGGACTCTGATGAGCAGTTCTTC. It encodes CVRSLGGDSDEQFF.

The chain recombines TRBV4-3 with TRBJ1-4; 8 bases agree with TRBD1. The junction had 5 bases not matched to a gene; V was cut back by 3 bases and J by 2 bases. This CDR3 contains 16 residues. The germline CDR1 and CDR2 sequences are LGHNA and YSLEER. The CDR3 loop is CASSQRTGGTNEKLFF. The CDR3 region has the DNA TGCGCCAGCAGCCAGAGAACAGGGGGTACTAATGAAAAACTGTTTTTT.

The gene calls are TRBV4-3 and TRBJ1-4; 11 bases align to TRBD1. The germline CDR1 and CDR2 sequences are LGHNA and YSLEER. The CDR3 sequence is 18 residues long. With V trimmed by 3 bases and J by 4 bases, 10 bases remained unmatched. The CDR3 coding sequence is TGCGCCAGCAGCCATTCCGGGACAGGGGGTTGGGGTAATGAAAAACTGTTTTTT. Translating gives CASSHSGTGGWGNEKLFF.

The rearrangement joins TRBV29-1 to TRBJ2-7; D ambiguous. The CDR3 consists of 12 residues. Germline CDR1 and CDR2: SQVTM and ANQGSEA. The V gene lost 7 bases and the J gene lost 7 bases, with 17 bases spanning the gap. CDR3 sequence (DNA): TGCAGCGCCCGTTCGGTTCTCGGGGAGCAGTACTTC. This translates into CSARSVLGEQYF.